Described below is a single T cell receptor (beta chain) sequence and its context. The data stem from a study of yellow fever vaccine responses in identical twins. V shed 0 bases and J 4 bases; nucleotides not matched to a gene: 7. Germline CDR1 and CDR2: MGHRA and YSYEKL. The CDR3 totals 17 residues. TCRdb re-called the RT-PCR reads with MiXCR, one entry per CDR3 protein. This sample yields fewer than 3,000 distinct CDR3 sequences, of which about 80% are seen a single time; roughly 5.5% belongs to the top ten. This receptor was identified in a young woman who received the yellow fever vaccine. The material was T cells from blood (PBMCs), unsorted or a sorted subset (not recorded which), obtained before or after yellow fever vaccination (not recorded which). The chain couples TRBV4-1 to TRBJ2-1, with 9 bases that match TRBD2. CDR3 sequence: CASSQETGGRAYNEQFF. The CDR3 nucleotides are TGCGCCAGCAGCCAAGAGACGGGCGGGAGGGCATACAATGAGCAGTTCTTC.